The rows below give T cell receptor beta chains drawn from one sample of a study of T cells after yellow fever vaccination. TCRdb reprocessed the 5' RACE reads with MiXCR, giving one entry per CDR3 protein. The data hold 350,000 to 450,000 distinct CDR3 sequences, with over 15% observed a single time. This specimen was PBMCs, taken before the yellow fever booster vaccination. The receptors here all came from a man aged 18-30 years who received the YFV17D yellow fever vaccine. CDR3s include the opening cysteine and the closing phenylalanine or tryptophan. The D gene is left open where the match is weak. Clone size is shown for a subset of rows, as once, few, many or a class of expanded clone.

TRBD1,TRBJ1-1,TRBV6-5,few,CASSQTGLDTEAFF,TGTGCCAGCAGTCAGACAGGGCTAGACACTGAAGCTTTCTTT
NA,TRBJ2-2,TRBV6-2/TRBV6-3,NA,CASSIGPTNTGELFF,TGTGCCAGCAGCATAGGACCTACGAACACCGGGGAGCTGTTTTTT
NA,TRBJ2-6,TRBV25-1,few,CASAARVVSGANVLTF,TGTGCCAGCGCGGCTCGGGTTGTCTCTGGGGCCAACGTCCTGACTTTC
NA,TRBJ1-4,TRBV6-2/TRBV6-3,NA,CASLTPRGTNEKLFF,TGTGCCAGTCTCACTCCGCGGGGGACTAATGAAAAACTGTTTTTT
NA,TRBJ2-1,TRBV5-1,NA,CASSLDPTVGTTYNEQFF,TGCGCCAGCAGCTTGGACCCCACGGTGGGGACCACCTACAATGAGCAGTTCTTC
TRBD1,TRBJ1-5,TRBV6-5,NA,CASSYGTANQPQHF,TGTGCCAGCAGTTATGGGACAGCAAATCAGCCCCAGCATTTT
TRBD2,TRBJ2-3,TRBV5-1,few,CASSLMRGGDTQYF,TGCGCCAGCAGCTTGATGCGGGGGGGAGATACGCAGTATTTT
TRBD2,TRBJ2-3,TRBV20-1,NA,CSAKAASGGADTQYF,TGCAGTGCGAAAGCCGCTAGCGGGGGGGCAGATACGCAGTATTTT
NA,TRBJ1-6,TRBV7-8,many,CASSNPITESSYNSPLHF,TGTGCCAGCAGCAATCCCATTACCGAGAGCTCCTATAATTCACCCCTCCACTTT
NA,TRBJ1-4,TRBV20-1,few,CSARDNGGGIEKLFF,TGCAGTGCTAGAGATAATGGGGGGGGGATTGAAAAACTGTTTTTT
TRBD1,TRBJ1-1,TRBV12-3/TRBV12-4,once,CASTLGQGVNTEAFF,TGTGCCAGCACCTTGGGACAGGGGGTGAACACTGAAGCTTTCTTT
NA,TRBJ1-3,TRBV6-6,NA,CASIRRFRTFSGNTIYF,TGTGCCAGCATCAGGAGGTTTAGGACATTCTCTGGAAACACCATATATTTT
TRBD1,TRBJ2-5,TRBV10-2,NA,CASSPGTGGGETQYF,TGCGCCAGCAGTCCCGGGACAGGGGGTGGAGAGACCCAGTACTTC
TRBD2,TRBJ2-2,TRBV18,few,CASSLRLAGSNTGELFF,TGTGCCAGCTCACTAAGGCTAGCGGGATCGAACACCGGGGAGCTGTTTTTT
TRBD1,TRBJ1-1,TRBV7-2,few,CASSSYRGWTEAFF,TGTGCCAGCAGCTCCTACAGGGGGTGGACTGAAGCTTTCTTT
NA,TRBJ2-7,TRBV29-1,NA,CSARDTGYRSSYEQYF,TGCAGCGCCCGGGACACGGGTTACCGAAGCTCCTACGAGCAGTACTTC
TRBD1,TRBJ1-2,TRBV18,NA,CASSPTGQDYGYTF,TGTGCCAGCTCACCGACAGGGCAGGACTATGGCTACACCTTC
TRBD1,TRBJ2-7,TRBV2,NA,CASSTGGSFGQYF,TGTGCCAGCTCCACAGGGGGATCGTTTGGGCAGTACTTC
TRBD2,TRBJ2-1,TRBV20-1,many,CSATGTSVNEQFF,TGCAGTGCAACCGGGACTAGCGTCAATGAGCAGTTCTTC
TRBD1,TRBJ1-6,TRBV19,few,CASSTGQGSSPLHF,TGTGCCAGTAGTACCGGACAGGGTAGTTCACCCCTCCACTTT
NA,TRBJ2-5,TRBV10-3,few,CAISESTETQYF,TGTGCCATCAGTGAGTCGACCGAGACCCAGTACTTC
NA,TRBJ1-1,TRBV9,few,CASSVTAENTEAFF,TGTGCCAGCAGCGTGACCGCAGAGAACACTGAAGCTTTCTTT
NA,TRBJ1-2,TRBV9,NA,CASSAWDTDDGYTF,TGTGCCAGCAGCGCTTGGGATACGGACGATGGCTACACCTTC
TRBD1,TRBJ1-1,TRBV3-1,few,CASSQDFRTGGPEAFF,TGTGCCAGCAGCCAAGATTTTAGGACAGGGGGCCCTGAAGCTTTCTTT
TRBD1,TRBJ2-5,TRBV7-2,NA,CASSFTGGWETQYF,TGTGCCAGCAGCTTTACAGGGGGCTGGGAGACCCAGTACTTC
NA,TRBJ2-1,TRBV5-1,few,CASSVDLGGGEQFF,TGCGCCAGCAGCGTCGACTTAGGCGGAGGCGAGCAGTTCTTC
NA,TRBJ2-2,TRBV29-1,few,CSVGKGSPLYAGELFF,TGCAGCGTTGGGAAGGGGTCTCCTCTATATGCGGGGGAGCTGTTTTTT
NA,TRBJ2-1,TRBV11-2,many,CASSLVLEQFF,TGTGCCAGCAGCTTAGTGCTGGAGCAGTTCTTC
TRBD2,TRBJ2-7,TRBV4-3,few,CASSQDWTSGAYEQYF,TGCGCCAGCAGCCAAGATTGGACTAGCGGAGCCTACGAGCAGTACTTC
NA,TRBJ2-7,TRBV29-1,many,CSVETGEVYEQYF,TGCAGCGTTGAGACCGGGGAGGTTTACGAGCAGTACTTC
NA,TRBJ1-6,TRBV5-1,many,CASSAGQSDNSPLHF,TGCGCCAGCAGCGCCGGACAGTCGGATAATTCACCCCTCCACTTT
TRBD1,TRBJ2-3,TRBV29-1,NA,CSVEDQHRGVQYF,TGCAGCGTTGAAGATCAGCACAGGGGGGTGCAGTATTTT
NA,TRBJ2-1,TRBV7-3,NA,CASSPPGGASYNEQFF,TGTGCCAGCAGCCCCCCAGGGGGGGCCTCCTACAATGAGCAGTTCTTC
NA,TRBJ1-1,TRBV10-3,NA,CAISGSLNTEAFF,TGTGCCATCAGTGGGAGTCTGAACACTGAAGCTTTCTTT
TRBD2,TRBJ2-3,TRBV4-3,many,CASSQDLPGGQTDTQYF,TGCGCCAGCAGCCAAGATCTTCCGGGGGGGCAAACAGATACGCAGTATTTT
TRBD1,TRBJ1-1,TRBV5-1,few,CASSPGGGLNTEAFF,TGCGCCAGCAGTCCGGGAGGGGGCTTGAACACTGAAGCTTTCTTT
NA,TRBJ2-4,TRBV12-3/TRBV12-4,NA,CASTSSNLAKNIQYF,TGTGCCAGCACCTCTAGCAACCTAGCCAAAAACATTCAGTACTTC
TRBD2,TRBJ2-5,TRBV6-5,NA,CASSYWRGAAQYF,TGTGCCAGCAGTTACTGGCGGGGGGCCGCCCAGTACTTC
NA,TRBJ1-4,TRBV7-2,few,CASSLSSGAVYEKLFF,TGTGCCAGCAGCTTATCCTCGGGGGCTGTCTATGAAAAACTGTTTTTT
TRBD1,TRBJ1-2,TRBV4-2,NA,CASSQEVGQGFYGYTF,TGTGCCAGCAGCCAAGAGGTGGGACAGGGATTCTATGGCTACACCTTC
NA,TRBJ2-7,TRBV6-2/TRBV6-3,few,CASSPGRYYEQYF,TGTGCCAGCAGTCCGGGACGCTACTACGAGCAGTACTTC
NA,TRBJ1-6,TRBV12-5,NA,CASGLVLGQGLNSPLHF,TGTGCTAGTGGTTTGGTACTAGGGCAGGGCCTGAATTCACCCCTCCACTTT
TRBD2,TRBJ2-3,TRBV2,few,CASTGAGTSDTQYF,TGTGCCAGCACCGGGGCCGGGACTAGTGATACGCAGTATTTT
TRBD2,TRBJ2-5,TRBV6-6,NA,CAGNSGGALETQYF,TGTGCCGGCAATAGCGGGGGGGCCCTGGAGACCCAGTACTTC
NA,TRBJ2-1,TRBV29-1,NA,CSVGSADEQFF,TGCAGCGTTGGGTCAGCGGATGAGCAGTTCTTC
NA,TRBJ1-1,TRBV2,many,CASSYDREAFF,TGTGCCAGCAGTTACGACAGGGAAGCTTTCTTT
TRBD1,TRBJ1-1,TRBV5-1,few,CASSQQGRTEAFF,TGCGCCAGCAGCCAACAGGGGCGGACTGAAGCTTTCTTT
NA,TRBJ2-1,TRBV9,NA,CASSVAWSTEQFF,TGTGCCAGCAGCGTAGCTTGGTCGACTGAGCAGTTCTTC
TRBD1,TRBJ1-4,TRBV2,few,CASGRQGRVEKLFF,TGTGCCAGCGGACGACAGGGTCGCGTTGAAAAACTGTTTTTT
NA,TRBJ2-4,TRBV9,once,CASSVDGARGNIQYF,TGTGCCAGCAGCGTAGATGGGGCCCGGGGAAACATTCAGTACTTC
NA,TRBJ2-2,TRBV5-1,NA,CASSLGHAGELFF,TGCGCCAGCAGCTTAGGGCACGCCGGGGAGCTGTTTTTT
TRBD2,TRBJ2-1,TRBV5-1,NA,CASSFGEGEQFF,TGCGCCAGCAGCTTTGGGGAGGGTGAGCAGTTCTTC
NA,TRBJ1-6,TRBV20-1,few,CSARGWDLYNSPLHF,TGCAGTGCTAGAGGTTGGGACCTCTATAATTCACCCCTCCACTTT
TRBD2,TRBJ2-3,TRBV7-2,many,CASRLGGGPSTDTQYF,TGTGCCAGCAGGTTGGGGGGAGGGCCTAGCACAGATACGCAGTATTTT
TRBD2,TRBJ2-5,TRBV5-1,few,CASSPGLAVETQYF,TGCGCCAGCAGCCCTGGACTAGCGGTAGAGACCCAGTACTTC
TRBD2,TRBJ2-2,TRBV7-9,NA,CASSSGLASFTGELFF,TGTGCCAGCAGCTCCGGACTAGCGAGTTTCACCGGGGAGCTGTTTTTT
TRBD1,TRBJ2-3,TRBV15,NA,CATSREDRGTDTQYF,TGTGCCACCAGCAGAGAGGACAGGGGCACAGATACGCAGTATTTT
TRBD1,TRBJ2-7,TRBV20-1,few,CSASPDRGWAEQYF,TGCAGTGCTAGCCCGGACAGGGGGTGGGCGGAGCAGTACTTC
TRBD1,TRBJ1-1,TRBV12-3/TRBV12-4,many,CASRGQLNTEAFF,TGTGCCAGCAGGGGACAGCTAAACACTGAAGCTTTCTTT
NA,TRBJ1-6,TRBV11-2,few,CASSLVLAGGLIHGSPLHF,TGTGCCAGCAGCTTAGTCCTTGCTGGGGGCTTGATCCATGGCTCACCCCTCCACTTT